This T cell receptor (beta chain) was recovered during a study of T cells after yellow fever vaccination. The V segment lost 6 bases and the J segment 0 bases; nucleotides outside the gene matches: 3. Germline assignment: CDR1 SQVTM and CDR2 ANQGSEA. The CDR3 length is 13 residues. Findings and limits, study-wide: There was a possibility that FACS-sorted repertoires contained abundant clonotypes contaminating from the bulk population. Most primary-vaccination clones reappeared after the booster (about 97% CD4, 88% CD8). Of the clonotypes, a small share occurred in both CD4 and CD8 compartments.

This clonotype came up many times. Its target is unknown. They built TCR cDNA with 5'RACE template switching, a step that put in a universal primer site and UMIs. TCRdb passed the 5' RACE reads through MiXCR, listing each CDR3 protein once. The data hold 310,000 or so distinct CDR3 sequences, with around 3.6% observed a single time. The sample was PBMCs, taken on the day of the yellow fever booster vaccination. The chain links TRBV29-1 to TRBJ1-1, with TRBD1 matching 8 bases. This receptor was obtained from a man between 18 and 35 years old who received the YFV17D yellow fever vaccine. CDR3 nucleotides: TGCAGCGTCGACAGGGGAATGAACACTGAAGCTTTCTTT. Its protein product is CSVDRGMNTEAFF.